This entry features one TCR beta chain sequence. Germline V gene data show CDR1 as SGHNT and CDR2 as YENEEA. Trimming took 2 bases from V and 4 from J, leaving 9 bases between them. The CDR3 runs 13 residues. The data originate from a study of OX40 agonist ivuxolimab in advanced cancers. Study in general: Patients received intravenous ivuxolimab every 2 weeks at 0.01 to 10 mg/kg. Partial responses were seen in three patients, one with hepatocellular carcinoma and two with cutaneous melanoma.

Sequencing used immunoSEQ multiplex PCR; TCRdb keeps in-frame clones, though not all of them. The sample carries some 70,000 clones, around 90% recorded once. The sample in question was CD4+ or CD8+ T cells sorted from blood, obtained in a trial of the OX40 agonist ivuxolimab. The sequence came from an adult with an advanced solid tumor such as melanoma, head and neck, liver or kidney cancer. The rearrangement uses TRBV11-3 and TRBJ2-7, with D possibly being TRBD1 (6 bases). The CDR3 protein is CASSLTGQYEQYF. The CDR3 DNA is TGTGCCAGCAGCTTAACAGGGCAGTACGAGCAGTACTTC.